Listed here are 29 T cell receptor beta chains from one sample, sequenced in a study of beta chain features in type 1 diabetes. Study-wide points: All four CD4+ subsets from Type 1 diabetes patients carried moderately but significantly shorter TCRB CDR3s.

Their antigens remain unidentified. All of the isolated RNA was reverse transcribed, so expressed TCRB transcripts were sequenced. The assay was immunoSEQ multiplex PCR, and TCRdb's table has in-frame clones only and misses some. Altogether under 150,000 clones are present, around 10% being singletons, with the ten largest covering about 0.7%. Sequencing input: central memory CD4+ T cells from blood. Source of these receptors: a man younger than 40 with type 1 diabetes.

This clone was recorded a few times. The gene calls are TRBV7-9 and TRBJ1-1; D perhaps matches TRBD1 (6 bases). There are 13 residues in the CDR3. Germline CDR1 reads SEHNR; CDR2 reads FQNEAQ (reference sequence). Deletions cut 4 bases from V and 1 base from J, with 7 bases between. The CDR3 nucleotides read TGTGCCAGCAGCTCGACAGGGAACACTGAAGCTTTCTTT. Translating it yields CASSSTGNTEAFF.

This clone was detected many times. Here the CDR3 reads CASSVVVGELFF. The CDR3 DNA sequence: TGTGCCAGCAGCGTCGTCGTGGGGGAGCTGTTTTTT. This sequence joins TRBV9 and TRBJ2-2, with unresolved D. The CDR3 length is 12 residues. V was trimmed by 2 bases and J by 8 bases, leaving 7 bases between them. Germline CDR1 and CDR2: SGDLS and YYNGEE.

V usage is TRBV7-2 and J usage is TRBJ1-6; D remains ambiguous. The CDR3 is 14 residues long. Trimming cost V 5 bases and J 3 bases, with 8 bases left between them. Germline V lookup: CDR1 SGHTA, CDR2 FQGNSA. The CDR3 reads CASSPPIYNSPLHF. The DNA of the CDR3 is TGTGCCAGCAGCCCCCCCATCTATAATTCACCCCTCCACTTT.

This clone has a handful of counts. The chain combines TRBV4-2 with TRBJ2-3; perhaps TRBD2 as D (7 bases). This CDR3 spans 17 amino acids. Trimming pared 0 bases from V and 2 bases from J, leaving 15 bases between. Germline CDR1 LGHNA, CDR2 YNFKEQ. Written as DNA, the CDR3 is TGTGCCAGCAGCCAAGATCGGGGGGCGACGGTCACAGATACGCAGTATTTT. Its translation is CASSQDRGATVTDTQYF.

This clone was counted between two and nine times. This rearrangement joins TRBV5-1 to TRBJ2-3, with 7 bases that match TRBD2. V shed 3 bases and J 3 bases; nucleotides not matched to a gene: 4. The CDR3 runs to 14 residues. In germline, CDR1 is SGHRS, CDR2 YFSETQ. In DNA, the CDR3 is TGCGCCAGCAGCTCCGGGGGGTATACAGATACGCAGTATTTT. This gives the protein CASSSGGYTDTQYF. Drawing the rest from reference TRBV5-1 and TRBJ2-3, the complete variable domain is KAGVTQTPRYLIKTRGQQVTLSCSPISGHRSVSWYQQTPGQGLQFLFEYFSETQRNKGNFPGRFSGRQFSNSRSEMNVSTLELGDSALYLCASSSGGYTDTQYFGPGTRLTVL.

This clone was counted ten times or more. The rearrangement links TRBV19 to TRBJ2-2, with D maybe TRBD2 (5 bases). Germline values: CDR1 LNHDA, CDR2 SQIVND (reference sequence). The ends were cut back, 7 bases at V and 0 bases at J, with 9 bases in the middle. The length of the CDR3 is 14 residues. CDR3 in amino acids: CASTDSANTGELFF. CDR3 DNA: TGTGCCAGTACGGACTCTGCGAACACCGGGGAGCTGTTTTTT.

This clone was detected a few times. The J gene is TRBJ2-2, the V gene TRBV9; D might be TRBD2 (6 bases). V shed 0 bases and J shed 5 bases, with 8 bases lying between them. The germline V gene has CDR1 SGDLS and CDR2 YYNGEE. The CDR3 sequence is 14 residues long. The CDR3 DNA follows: TGTGCCAGCAGCGTAGTCGGAGGGACCGGGGAGCTGTTTTTT. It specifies CASSVVGGTGELFF.

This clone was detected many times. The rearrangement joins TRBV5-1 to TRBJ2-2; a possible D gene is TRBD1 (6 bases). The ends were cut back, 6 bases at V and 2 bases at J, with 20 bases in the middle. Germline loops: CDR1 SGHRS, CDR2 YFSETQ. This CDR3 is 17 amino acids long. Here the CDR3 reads CASTFRLRTANTGELFF. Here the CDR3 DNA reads TGCGCCAGCACCTTCCGGCTTCGGACAGCAAACACCGGGGAGCTGTTTTTT. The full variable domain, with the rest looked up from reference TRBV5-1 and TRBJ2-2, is KAGVTQTPRYLIKTRGQQVTLSCSPISGHRSVSWYQQTPGQGLQFLFEYFSETQRNKGNFPGRFSGRQFSNSRSEMNVSTLELGDSALYLCASTFRLRTANTGELFFGEGSRLTVL.

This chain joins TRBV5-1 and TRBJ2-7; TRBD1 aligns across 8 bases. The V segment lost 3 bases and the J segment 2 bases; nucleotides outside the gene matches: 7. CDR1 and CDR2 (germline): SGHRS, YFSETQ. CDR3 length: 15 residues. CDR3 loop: CASSSAPGQAYEQYF. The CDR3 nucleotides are TGCGCCAGCAGCTCTGCCCCGGGACAGGCCTACGAGCAGTACTTC.

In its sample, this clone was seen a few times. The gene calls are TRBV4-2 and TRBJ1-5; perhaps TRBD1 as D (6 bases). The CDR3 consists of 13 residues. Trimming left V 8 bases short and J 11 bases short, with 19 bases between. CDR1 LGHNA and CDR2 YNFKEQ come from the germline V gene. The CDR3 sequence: CASGSNKGGAQHF. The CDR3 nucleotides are TGTGCCAGCGGCTCAAACAAAGGGGGGGCCCAGCATTTT.

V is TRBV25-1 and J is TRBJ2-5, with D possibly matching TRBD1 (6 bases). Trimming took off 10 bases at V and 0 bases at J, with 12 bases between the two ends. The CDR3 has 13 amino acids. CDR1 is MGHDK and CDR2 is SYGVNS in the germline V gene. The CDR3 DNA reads TGTGCCACCACCGGGACAAACCAAGAGACCCAGTACTTC. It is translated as CATTGTNQETQYF.

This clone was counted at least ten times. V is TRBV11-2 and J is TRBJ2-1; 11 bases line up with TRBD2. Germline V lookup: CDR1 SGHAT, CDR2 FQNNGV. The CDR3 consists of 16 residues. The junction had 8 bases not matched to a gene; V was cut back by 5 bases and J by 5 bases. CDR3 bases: TGTGCCAGCAGCAGGCAGCTAGCGGGGGGTCACAATGAGCAGTTCTTC. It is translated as CASSRQLAGGHNEQFF. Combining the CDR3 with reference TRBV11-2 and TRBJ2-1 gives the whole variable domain EAGVAQSPRYKIIEKRQSVAFWCNPISGHATLYWYQQILGQGPKLLIQFQNNGVVDDSQLPKDRFSAERLKGVDSTLKIQPAKLEDSAVYLCASSRQLAGGHNEQFFGPGTRLTVL.

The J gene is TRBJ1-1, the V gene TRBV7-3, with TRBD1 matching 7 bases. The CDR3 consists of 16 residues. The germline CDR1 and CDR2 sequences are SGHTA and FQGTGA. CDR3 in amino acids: CATRLGQQTAGVEAFF. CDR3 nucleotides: TGTGCTACCCGGTTGGGACAGCAAACCGCTGGTGTTGAAGCTTTCTTT.

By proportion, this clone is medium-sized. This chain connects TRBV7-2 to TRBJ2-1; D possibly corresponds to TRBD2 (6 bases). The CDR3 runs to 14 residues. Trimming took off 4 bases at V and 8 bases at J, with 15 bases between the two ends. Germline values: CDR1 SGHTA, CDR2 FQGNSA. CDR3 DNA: TGTGCCAGCAGCTCGGGAGTCGGGGTCTATGAGCAGTTCTTC. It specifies CASSSGVGVYEQFF.

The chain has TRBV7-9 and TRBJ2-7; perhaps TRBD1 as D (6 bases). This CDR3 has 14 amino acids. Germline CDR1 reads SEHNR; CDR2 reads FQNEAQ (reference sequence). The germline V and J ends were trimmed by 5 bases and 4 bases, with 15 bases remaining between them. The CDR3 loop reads CASSRSGHPYEQYF. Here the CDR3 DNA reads TGTGCCAGCAGCAGATCGGGACACCCTTACGAGCAGTACTTC.

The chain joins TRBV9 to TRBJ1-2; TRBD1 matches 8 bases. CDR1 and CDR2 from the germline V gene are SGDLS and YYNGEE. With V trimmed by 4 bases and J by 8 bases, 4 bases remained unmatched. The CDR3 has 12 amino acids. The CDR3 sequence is CASSSGGRGYTF. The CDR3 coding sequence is TGTGCCAGCAGCTCAGGGGGCAGGGGCTACACCTTC.

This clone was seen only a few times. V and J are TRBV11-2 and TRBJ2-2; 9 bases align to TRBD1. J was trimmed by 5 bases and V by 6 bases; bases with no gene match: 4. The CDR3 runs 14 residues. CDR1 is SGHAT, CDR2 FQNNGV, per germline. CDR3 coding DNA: TGTGCCAGCAGGGGGGACAGGGAAACCGGGGAGCTGTTTTTT. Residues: CASRGDRETGELFF.

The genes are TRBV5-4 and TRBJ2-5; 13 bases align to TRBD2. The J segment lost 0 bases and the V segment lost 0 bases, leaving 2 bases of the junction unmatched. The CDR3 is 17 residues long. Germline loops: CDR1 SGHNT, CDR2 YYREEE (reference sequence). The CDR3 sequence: CASSLAGTSGDQETQYF. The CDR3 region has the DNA TGTGCCAGCAGCTTGGCCGGGACTAGCGGGGACCAAGAGACCCAGTACTTC.

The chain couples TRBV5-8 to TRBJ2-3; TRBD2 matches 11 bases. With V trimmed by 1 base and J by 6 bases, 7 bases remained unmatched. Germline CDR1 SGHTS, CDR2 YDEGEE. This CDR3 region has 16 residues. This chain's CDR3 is CASSLLAGGLGDTQYF. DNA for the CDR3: TGTGCCAGCAGCTTGCTAGCGGGGGGCCTAGGGGATACGCAGTATTTT. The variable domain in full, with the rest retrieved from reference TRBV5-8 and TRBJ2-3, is EAGVTQSPTHLIKTRGQQATLRCSPISGHTSVYWYQQALGLGLQFLLWYDEGEERNRGNFPPRFSGRQFPNYSSELNVNALELEDSALYLCASSLLAGGLGDTQYFGPGTRLTVL.

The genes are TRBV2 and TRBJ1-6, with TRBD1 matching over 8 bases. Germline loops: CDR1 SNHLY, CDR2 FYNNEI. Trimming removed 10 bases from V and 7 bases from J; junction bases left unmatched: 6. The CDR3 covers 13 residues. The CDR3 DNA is TGTGCCACCCTAGACAGGGGCAATTCACCCCTCCACTTT. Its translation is CATLDRGNSPLHF.

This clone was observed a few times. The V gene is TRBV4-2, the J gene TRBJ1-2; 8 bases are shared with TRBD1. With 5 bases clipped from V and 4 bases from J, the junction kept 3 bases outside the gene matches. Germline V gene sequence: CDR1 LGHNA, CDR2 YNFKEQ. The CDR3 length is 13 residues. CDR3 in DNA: TGTGCCAGCAGCGGACAGGGCTCCTATGGCTACACCTTC. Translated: CASSGQGSYGYTF.

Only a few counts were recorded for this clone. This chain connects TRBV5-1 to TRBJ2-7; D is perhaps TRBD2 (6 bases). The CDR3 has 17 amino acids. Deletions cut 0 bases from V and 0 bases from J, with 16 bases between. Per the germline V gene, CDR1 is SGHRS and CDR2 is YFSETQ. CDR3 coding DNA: TGCGCCAGCAGCTTGGGCCCCTTTGCGGGGAGCTCCTACGAGCAGTACTTC. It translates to CASSLGPFAGSSYEQYF.

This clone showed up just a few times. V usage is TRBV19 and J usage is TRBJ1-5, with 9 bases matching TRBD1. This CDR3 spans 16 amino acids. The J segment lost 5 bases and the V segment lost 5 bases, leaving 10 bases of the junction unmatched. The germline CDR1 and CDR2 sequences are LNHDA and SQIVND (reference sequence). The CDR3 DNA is TGTGCCAGTAGTCCTGGGACAGGGAGGGTGGATCAGCCCCAGCATTTT. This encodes CASSPGTGRVDQPQHF.

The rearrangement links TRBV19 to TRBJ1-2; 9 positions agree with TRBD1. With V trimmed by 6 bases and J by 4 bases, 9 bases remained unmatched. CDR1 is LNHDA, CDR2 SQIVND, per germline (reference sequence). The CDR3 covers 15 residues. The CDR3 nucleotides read TGTGCCAGTAGGACCCCGACAGGGGGGACCTATGGCTACACCTTC. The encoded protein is CASRTPTGGTYGYTF.

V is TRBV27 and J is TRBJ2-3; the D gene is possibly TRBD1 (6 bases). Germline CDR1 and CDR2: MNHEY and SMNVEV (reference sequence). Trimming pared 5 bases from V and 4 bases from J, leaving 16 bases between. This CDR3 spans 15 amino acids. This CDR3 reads CASSPFTGKPDTQYF. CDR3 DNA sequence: TGTGCCAGCAGTCCTTTTACAGGGAAGCCAGATACGCAGTATTTT.

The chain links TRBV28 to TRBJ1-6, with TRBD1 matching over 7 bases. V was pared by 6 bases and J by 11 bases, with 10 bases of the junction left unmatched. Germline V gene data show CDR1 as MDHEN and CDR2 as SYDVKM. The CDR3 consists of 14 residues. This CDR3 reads CASRGVDQGAPLHF. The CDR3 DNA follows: TGTGCCAGCAGGGGAGTGGACCAGGGGGCACCCCTCCACTTT.

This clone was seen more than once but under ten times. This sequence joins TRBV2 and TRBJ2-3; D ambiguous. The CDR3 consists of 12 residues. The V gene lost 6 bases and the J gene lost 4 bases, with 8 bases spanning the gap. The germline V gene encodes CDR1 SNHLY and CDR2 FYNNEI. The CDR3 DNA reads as TGTGCCAGCAGCTACTCTCCAGATACGCAGTATTTT. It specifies CASSYSPDTQYF.

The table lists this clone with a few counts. DNA for the CDR3: TGTGCCAGCAGTTCCCGGGGGGGTGAAAAACTGTTTTTT. Translated, it gives CASSSRGGEKLFF. This chain links TRBV27 with TRBJ1-4; D is possibly TRBD1 (5 bases). Trimming pared 4 bases from V and 7 bases from J, leaving 10 bases between. CDR1 and CDR2 (germline): MNHEY, SMNVEV (reference sequence). This CDR3 has 13 residues.

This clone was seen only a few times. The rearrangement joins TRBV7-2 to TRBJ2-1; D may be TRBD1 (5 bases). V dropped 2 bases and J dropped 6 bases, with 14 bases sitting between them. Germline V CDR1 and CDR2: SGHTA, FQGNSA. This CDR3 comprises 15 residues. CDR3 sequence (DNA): TGTGCCAGCAGCTTAAGTGCCGGACAAACCAATGAGCAGTTCTTC. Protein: CASSLSAGQTNEQFF.